What follows are 28 T cell receptor beta chains derived from one specimen sequenced in a study of CD8 T cells in ankylosing spondylitis. Points from the study as a whole: Typical of ankylosing spondylitis blood, it appeared, was a TCR beta motif of several highly homologous variants.

MiXCR was run by TCRdb on the 5' RACE reads, yielding one entry per CDR3 protein. The sample consists of hundreds of thousands of distinct CDR3 sequences, roughly 10% of them appearing once. Their target antigens are unknown. The material sequenced was blood, either unsorted or a sorted T cell fraction (not recorded which). The receptor set was obtained from a male donor with ankylosing spondylitis.

The chain recombines TRBV24-1 with TRBJ2-1; 7 bases fit TRBD2. The CDR3 runs 15 residues. Germline V CDR1 and CDR2: KGHDR, SFDVKD. V trimming: 3 bases; J trimming: 7 bases; junction bases outside the gene matches: 8. The CDR3 sequence is CATSDGGEGRNEQFF. Here the CDR3 DNA reads TGTGCCACCAGTGATGGGGGGGAGGGGAGAAATGAGCAGTTCTTC.

The chain uses TRBV6-2 or TRBV6-3 and TRBJ1-3, with D tentatively TRBD1 (6 bases). Trimming took off 3 bases at V and 2 bases at J, with 11 bases between the two ends. Germline V gene lookup returns CDR1 MNHEY and CDR2 SVGEGT. This CDR3 region has 15 residues. Written as DNA, the CDR3 is TGTGCCAGCAGTTATTCCGGACAGACTGGAAACACCATATATTTT. Translating gives CASSYSGQTGNTIYF.

The gene calls are TRBV7-9 and TRBJ2-2, with D possibly being TRBD1 (5 bases). This CDR3 region has 16 residues. Deletions cut 0 bases from V and 6 bases from J, with 14 bases between. Germline CDR1 SEHNR, CDR2 FQNEAQ (reference sequence). CDR3 sequence (DNA): TGTGCCAGCAGCTTAGCCGTTCCAGGGTATGCCGGGGAGCTGTTTTTT. Its translation is CASSLAVPGYAGELFF. Complete variable domain (other parts from reference TRBV7-9 and TRBJ2-2): DTGVSQNPRHKITKRGQNVTFRCDPISEHNRLYWYRQTLGQGPEFLTYFQNEAQLEKSRLLSDRFSAERPKGSFSTLEIQRTEQGDSAMYLCASSLAVPGYAGELFFGEGSRLTVL.

This clonotype has more than one count but fewer than ten. The rearrangement uses TRBV10-3 and TRBJ2-3; possible D gene TRBD2, 6 bases. V was clipped by 2 bases and J by 3 bases, with 6 bases between them. The CDR3 is 13 amino acids. Germline CDR1 and CDR2: ENHRY and SYGVKD. CDR3 residues: CAISEGRTDTQYF. As DNA, the CDR3 is TGTGCCATCAGTGAGGGGAGGACAGATACGCAGTATTTT.

The rearrangement links TRBV10-3 to TRBJ1-1; D is possibly TRBD1 (6 bases). CDR1 and CDR2 (germline): ENHRY, SYGVKD. V was clipped by 7 bases and J by 8 bases, with 14 bases between them. The CDR3 runs 12 residues. This CDR3 is CAITTGTPEAFF. In DNA form, the CDR3 reads TGTGCCATCACGACAGGTACGCCGGAAGCTTTCTTT.

The rearrangement links TRBV5-1 to TRBJ2-5, with D perhaps matching TRBD2 (6 bases). This CDR3 has 16 residues. In germline, CDR1 is SGHRS, CDR2 YFSETQ. V was shortened by 0 bases and J by 2 bases, with 14 bases between the two germline ends. The DNA of the CDR3 is TGCGCCAGCAGCTTGGAAGCTGGAGGGGTTCAAGAGACCCAGTACTTC. Protein sequence: CASSLEAGGVQETQYF. Full variable domain (outside the CDR3, taken from reference TRBV5-1 and TRBJ2-5): KAGVTQTPRYLIKTRGQQVTLSCSPISGHRSVSWYQQTPGQGLQFLFEYFSETQRNKGNFPGRFSGRQFSNSRSEMNVSTLELGDSALYLCASSLEAGGVQETQYFGPGTRLLVL.

The table lists this clonotype with many counts. The genes are TRBV20-1 and TRBJ1-1, with D unresolved. Germline V gene data show CDR1 as DFQATT and CDR2 as SNEGSKA (reference sequence). With 5 bases removed from V and 1 base from J, the gap between germline ends came to 5 bases. The CDR3 is 11 residues long. CDR3 sequence reads: CSADKNTEAFF. DNA of the CDR3: TGCAGTGCTGACAAGAACACTGAAGCTTTCTTT.

The rearrangement links TRBV9 to TRBJ1-5; no firm D call. The V gene's germline CDR1 is SGDLS and CDR2 YYNGEE. The CDR3 covers 14 residues. V gave up 4 bases and J gave up 7 bases, with 15 bases separating them. CDR3 DNA: TGTGCCAGCAGCTCGGACGTGCGAGGCCAGCCCCAGCATTTT. Translation gives CASSSDVRGQPQHF.

This clonotype was seen more than once but under ten times. J is TRBJ2-1 and V is TRBV12-5; a weak D match, TRBD2 (5 bases). V lost 7 bases, J lost 7 bases, and 8 bases lay in between. Germline values: CDR1 LGHNT, CDR2 FRNRAP. The CDR3 runs to 11 residues. CDR3 sequence reads: CASARLNEQFF. The CDR3 DNA reads as TGTGCTAGTGCTAGACTAAATGAGCAGTTCTTC.

The sample holds many counts of this clonotype. V and J are TRBV10-3 and TRBJ2-3, with TRBD2 identical over 8 bases. Unmatched junction bases numbered 16, after V lost 10 bases and J lost 1 base. The CDR3 extends over 17 amino acids. Germline V lookup: CDR1 ENHRY, CDR2 SYGVKD. The CDR3 loop is CATTPSGSGWGTDTQYF. CDR3 DNA: TGTGCCACCACCCCCAGCGGGAGCGGGTGGGGCACAGATACGCAGTATTTT.

Many counts were recorded for this clonotype. The V call is TRBV28, the J call TRBJ2-7, with 7 bases that match TRBD1. J gave up 3 bases and V 2 bases, and 4 bases lay outside the gene matches. The CDR3 runs to 14 residues. CDR1 is MDHEN, CDR2 SYDVKM, per germline. CDR3 in amino acids: CASSLEGANYEQYF. CDR3 in DNA: TGTGCCAGCAGTTTAGAGGGGGCAAACTACGAGCAGTACTTC.

This chain connects TRBV5-5 to TRBJ1-2; 10 bases fit TRBD1. Germline lookup yields CDR1 SGHKS and CDR2 YYEKEE (reference sequence). The J segment lost 2 bases and the V segment lost 0 bases, leaving 4 bases of the junction unmatched. The CDR3 is 16 amino acids. This chain's CDR3 is CASSLGQGAFNYGYTF. Written as DNA, the CDR3 is TGTGCCAGCAGCTTGGGACAGGGGGCATTCAACTATGGCTACACCTTC. The full variable domain, with the rest looked up from reference TRBV5-5 and TRBJ1-2, is DAGVTQSPTHLIKTRGQQVTLRCSPISGHKSVSWYQQVLGQGPQFIFQYYEKEERGRGNFPDRFSARQFPNYSSELNVNALLLGDSALYLCASSLGQGAFNYGYTFGSGTRLTVV.

This clonotype has just a few counts. This rearrangement joins TRBV20-1 to TRBJ1-1; tentatively, D is TRBD1 (5 bases). Trimming cost V 0 bases and J 3 bases, with 11 bases left between them. Germline loops: CDR1 DFQATT, CDR2 SNEGSKA (reference sequence). This CDR3 spans 14 amino acids. The CDR3 sequence is CSARDLKGHTEAFF. As DNA, the CDR3 is TGCAGTGCTAGAGATCTTAAGGGGCACACTGAAGCTTTCTTT.

The gene calls are TRBV9 and TRBJ2-2; the D is unclear. With 0 bases removed from V and 7 bases from J, the gap between germline ends came to 13 bases. There are 15 residues in the CDR3. The germline CDR1 and CDR2 sequences are SGDLS and YYNGEE. This CDR3 is CASSVDVLGGGELFF. For the CDR3, the DNA is TGTGCCAGCAGCGTAGATGTCTTGGGTGGCGGGGAGCTGTTTTTT. Drawing the rest from reference TRBV9 and TRBJ2-2, the complete variable domain is DSGVTQTPKHLITATGQRVTLRCSPRSGDLSVYWYQQSLDQGLQFLIQYYNGEERAKGNILERFSAQQFPDLHSELNLSSLELGDSALYFCASSVDVLGGGELFFGEGSRLTVL.

This sequence joins TRBV20-1 and TRBJ2-5; 8 nucleotides line up with TRBD2. Trimming at V came to 6 bases and at J to 7 bases, leaving 16 bases not matched to a gene. CDR3 size: 15 residues. Per germline, CDR1 DFQATT and CDR2 SNEGSKA (reference sequence). CDR3 amino acids: CSAATTSGGRRTQYF. Here the CDR3 DNA reads TGCAGTGCCGCTACCACTAGCGGAGGAAGAAGGACCCAGTACTTC.

This clonotype occurred a few times. The rearrangement uses TRBV7-2 and TRBJ1-1; D might be TRBD1 (5 bases). This CDR3 region has 14 residues. Per germline, CDR1 SGHTA and CDR2 FQGNSA. Trimming pared 2 bases from V and 1 base from J, leaving 8 bases between. The CDR3 coding sequence is TGTGCCAGCAGCTTAAAAGGGGCGAACACTGAAGCTTTCTTT. The encoded protein is CASSLKGANTEAFF.

This clonotype was observed at least ten times. The chain uses TRBV29-1 and TRBJ2-7, with D perhaps matching TRBD1 (5 bases). Germline V gene data show CDR1 as SQVTM and CDR2 as ANQGSEA. There are 14 residues in the CDR3. V gave up 4 bases and J gave up 2 bases, with 15 bases separating them. CDR3 loop: CSVAPVDSTYEQYF. In nucleotides, the CDR3 is TGCAGCGTTGCCCCGGTTGACAGCACCTACGAGCAGTACTTC.

This rearrangement joins TRBV4-3 to TRBJ1-6; 7 positions match TRBD1. Germline values: CDR1 LGHNA, CDR2 YSLEER. This CDR3 spans 15 amino acids. Trimming at V came to 1 base and at J to 6 bases, leaving 3 bases not matched to a gene. Here the CDR3 DNA reads TGCGCCAGCAGCCAAGTGTACAGGGGTAATTCACCCCTCCACTTT. Protein sequence: CASSQVYRGNSPLHF.

This rearrangement joins TRBV12-3 or TRBV12-4 to TRBJ2-7; TRBD1 agrees at 8 bases. CDR3 size: 15 residues. V shed 6 bases and J 4 bases; nucleotides not matched to a gene: 11. The CDR3 loop is CASRHGGTGRYEQYF. CDR3 nucleotides: TGTGCCAGCAGACATGGGGGGACAGGACGTTACGAGCAGTACTTC.

This clonotype was seen more than once but under ten times. This chain connects TRBV9 to TRBJ1-2; D unclear. Germline CDR1 is SGDLS and CDR2 is YYNGEE. The CDR3 extends over 12 amino acids. Trimming cost V 3 bases and J 8 bases, with 11 bases left between them. CDR3 sequence (DNA): TGTGCCAGCAGCGCTACAGCCGAGGGCTACACCTTC. Translating it yields CASSATAEGYTF.

The chain recombines TRBV7-9 with TRBJ2-7; a weak D match, TRBD2 (5 bases). CDR3 length: 14 residues. Per germline, CDR1 SEHNR and CDR2 FQNEAQ (reference sequence). Trimming left V 7 bases short and J 0 bases short, with 13 bases between. Written as DNA, the CDR3 is TGTGCCAGCACAACCTTAGGGAGCTCCTACGAGCAGTACTTC. It encodes CASTTLGSSYEQYF.

The chain has TRBV28 and TRBJ2-5; no clear D. The germline V gene encodes CDR1 MDHEN and CDR2 SYDVKM. V was pared by 7 bases and J by 5 bases, with 14 bases between. The CDR3 sequence is 13 residues long. CDR3 in DNA: TGTGCCAGCAAGGCACCGCGCCGGGAGACCCAGTACTTC. Translating gives CASKAPRRETQYF.

The chain joins TRBV10-3 to TRBJ2-5; no clear D gene. Germline CDR1 and CDR2: ENHRY and SYGVKD. The CDR3 totals 15 residues. V lost 0 bases, J lost 5 bases, and 13 bases lay in between. The CDR3 coding sequence is TGTGCCATCAGTGAGTCGGGTAGGGCTTTGGAGACCCAGTACTTC. Translating gives CAISESGRALETQYF.

V usage is TRBV20-1 and J usage is TRBJ2-3; 12 bases match TRBD2. Germline V gives CDR1 DFQATT, CDR2 SNEGSKA (reference sequence). J was trimmed by 6 bases and V by 5 bases; bases with no gene match: 9. The CDR3 runs 15 residues. The CDR3 sequence: CSAGQTSGGGDTQYF. The CDR3 DNA is TGCAGTGCTGGACAGACTAGCGGGGGAGGCGATACGCAGTATTTT.

DNA of the CDR3: TGCGCCAGCAGCCGCGGGGGGGCCAATGAGCAGTTCTTC. Translation: CASSRGGANEQFF. V is TRBV5-1 and J is TRBJ2-1; 9 bases fit TRBD2. This CDR3 is built from 13 residues. Germline V lookup: CDR1 SGHRS, CDR2 YFSETQ. The J segment lost 6 bases and the V segment lost 4 bases, leaving 2 bases of the junction unmatched.

The chain employs TRBV18 and TRBJ2-5; tentative D call: TRBD1 (6 bases). CDR3 size: 14 residues. The germline V gene has CDR1 KGHSH and CDR2 LQKENI. V was trimmed by 6 bases and J by 2 bases, leaving 13 bases between them. CDR3 sequence (DNA): TGTGCCAGCTCGGTAACAGGGATGCAAGAGACCCAGTACTTC. Protein product: CASSVTGMQETQYF.

This clonotype was seen a few times. The chain has TRBV28 and TRBJ1-5, with D perhaps TRBD1 (5 bases). The CDR3 is 19 residues long. Germline assignment: CDR1 MDHEN and CDR2 SYDVKM. The V end lost 0 bases, the J end lost 0 bases, and 18 bases lay between the germline ends. CDR3 nucleotides: TGTGCCAGCAGTTTATGGGGCGGGGGTATAAGGTATAGCAATCAGCCCCAGCATTTT. This encodes CASSLWGGGIRYSNQPQHF. Drawing the rest from reference TRBV28 and TRBJ1-5, the complete variable domain is DVKVTQSSRYLVKRTGEKVFLECVQDMDHENMFWYRQDPGLGLRLIYFSYDVKMKEKGDIPEGYSVSREKKERFSLILESASTNQTSMYLCASSLWGGGIRYSNQPQHFGDGTRLSIL.

This chain links TRBV20-1 with TRBJ1-2; D is unclear. The germline V gene has CDR1 DFQATT and CDR2 SNEGSKA (reference sequence). The CDR3 consists of 13 residues. DNA for the CDR3: TGCAGGCTTAGGGAGGGTTCGGGCTATGGCTACACCTTC. The encoded protein is CRLREGSGYGYTF.